This T cell receptor beta chain was obtained from a study of beta chain features in type 1 diabetes. Study-wide points: Patients with Type 1 diabetes showed moderately but significantly shorter TCRB CDR3s in all four CD4+ subsets. The study found fewer insertions and more deletions at VDJ junctions in type 1 diabetes patients.

This clone has just a few counts. Its antigen remains unidentified. Each of the CD4+ naive, central memory, regulatory and stem cell-like memory populations was sorted via CD45RO/CCR7/CD25/CD127/CD95/CD27. The germline gives CDR1 SQVTM, CDR2 ANQGSEA. The CDR3 covers 11 residues. With V trimmed by 5 bases and J by 7 bases, 3 bases remained unmatched. The whole isolated RNA underwent reverse transcription, so sequencing captured expressed TCRB transcripts. The assay was immunoSEQ multiplex PCR, and TCRdb's table has in-frame clones only and misses some. The sample consists of about 350,000 clones, around a fifth of them appearing once.

Sequencing used naive CD4+ T cells from blood. The chain couples TRBV29-1 to TRBJ1-1; TRBD1 matches at 8 bases. This receptor was obtained from a woman aged 18-30 years in good health. The CDR3 is CSVQGAGEAFF. CDR3 DNA: TGCAGCGTTCAGGGGGCGGGTGAAGCTTTCTTT.